A selection of T cell receptor beta chains follows, all from one sample in a study of cytomegalovirus exposure and HLA in healthy donors. Using immunoSEQ multiplex PCR, the repertoire was profiled, and TCRdb retains in-frame clones only, with some absent. The sample carries some 45,000 clones, roughly 47% recorded once. Sequencing used PBMCs. The source is a human donor in good health. Both conserved end residues are part of each CDR3. A D gene is named only where the DNA matches it firmly. Size values are once, few and many counts, or a class for expanded clones, and some rows have none.

clone size,D gene,J gene,V gene,CDR3 DNA,CDR3 protein
-,-,TRBJ1-1,TRBV7-9,TGTGCCAGCAGCTTAAACGGGGGGAACACTGAAGCTTTCTTT,CASSLNGGNTEAFF
-,TRBD1,TRBJ2-7,TRBV15,TGTGCCACCACTCCGGACAGGGGATCCTACGAGCAGTACTTC,CATTPDRGSYEQYF
few,-,TRBJ2-1,TRBV11-2,TGTGCCAGCAGCTTCCGCTTACTAGCCGAGCGGTCGGGGGAGCAGTTCTTC,CASSFRLLAERSGEQFF
few,-,TRBJ1-2,TRBV4-3,TGCGCCAGCAGCCAAGAATGGAACAGGGACTATGGCTACACCTTC,CASSQEWNRDYGYTF
-,TRBD1,TRBJ2-7,TRBV19,TGTGCCAGCTCGAGACAGGGGGCGTTCTACGAGCAGTACTTC,CASSRQGAFYEQYF
-,-,TRBJ1-2,TRBV28,TGTGCCAGCAGTTCCCCCAGGGGTGCGGGCTATGGCTACACCTTC,CASSSPRGAGYGYTF
few,-,TRBJ1-1,TRBV7-2,TGTGCCAGCAGCTTAAGGCAGACACTCACTGAAGCTTTCTTT,CASSLRQTLTEAFF
-,-,TRBJ2-7,TRBV20-1,TGCAGTGCTAGAGACGAGGAGCAGTACTTC,CSARDEEQYF
-,TRBD1,TRBJ1-6,TRBV6-4,TGTGCCAGCAGTACGGGACAGGGGAATTCACCCCTCCACTTT,CASSTGQGNSPLHF
-,TRBD2,TRBJ2-3,TRBV4-3,TGCGCCAGCAGCCAAGCGCGTGGGGGGGCAGATACGCAGTATTTT,CASSQARGGADTQYF
-,TRBD1,TRBJ1-5,TRBV19,TGTGCCAGTAGTATTTCAGGGGGCGCGGGTCAGCCCCAGCATTTT,CASSISGGAGQPQHF
-,-,TRBJ1-3,TRBV2,TGTGCCAGCAGCCTAGGGGACTCTGGAAACACCATATATTTT,CASSLGDSGNTIYF
-,-,TRBJ2-5,TRBV6-5,TGTGCCAGCAGTCTACAGGGAGGGGAGACCCAGTACTTC,CASSLQGGETQYF
-,TRBD1,TRBJ1-1,TRBV6-5,TGTGCCAGCCAAAACAGGGGAGAAGCTTTCTTT,CASQNRGEAFF
few,TRBD2,TRBJ2-1,TRBV6-6,TGTGCCAGCAGTCGGACTAGCGGGAGCTCCTACAATGAGCAGTTCTTC,CASSRTSGSSYNEQFF
-,TRBD2,TRBJ2-7,TRBV5-1,TGCGCCAGCAGCGAGCTCCCGGGACTAACCTCCGAGCAGTACTTC,CASSELPGLTSEQYF
-,TRBD2,TRBJ2-1,TRBV7-2,TGTGCCAGCAGCTTCCCGGGACTAACAACCTACAATGAGCAGTTCTTC,CASSFPGLTTYNEQFF
-,TRBD1,TRBJ2-1,TRBV28,TGTGCCAGCACCCGGGACAGGGTCTACAATGAGCAGTTCTTC,CASTRDRVYNEQFF
-,-,TRBJ1-1,TRBV19,TGTGCCAGTAGTACCCTGGCCGAGGGTATGAACACTGAAGCTTTCTTT,CASSTLAEGMNTEAFF
-,TRBD1,TRBJ1-2,TRBV15,TGTGCCACCAGCAGAGCTGACAGGGGGTACTCTGGCTACACCTTC,CATSRADRGYSGYTF
few,-,TRBJ2-5,TRBV19,TGTGCCAGTAGTATAGACGAACATAAAGAGACCCAGTACTTC,CASSIDEHKETQYF
-,TRBD2,TRBJ2-1,TRBV9,TGTGCCAGCAGCCCGACCAGCGGGAGTAGGAACAATGAGCAGTTCTTC,CASSPTSGSRNNEQFF
-,-,TRBJ1-2,TRBV27,TGTGCCAGCAGTTTACGGGGTACCGGTAAGGGCTACACCTTC,CASSLRGTGKGYTF
-,TRBD1,TRBJ2-1,TRBV2,TGTGCCAGCATACGGGGGACAGGGGTCTACAATGAGCAGTTCTTC,CASIRGTGVYNEQFF
-,-,TRBJ1-1,TRBV6-5,TGTGCCAGCCAAGGGGGGAGGGGTATGAACACTGAAGCTTTCTTT,CASQGGRGMNTEAFF
few,TRBD1,TRBJ1-1,TRBV7-8,TGTGCCAGCAGCCCAGACAGGGGTAGGACTGAAGCTTTCTTT,CASSPDRGRTEAFF
few,TRBD1,TRBJ1-6,TRBV6-1,TGTGCCAGCAGTGCCTCTTACAGGGGGCCCGCTAGCTCCTATAATTCACCCCTCCACTTT,CASSASYRGPASSYNSPLHF
-,TRBD2,TRBJ2-3,TRBV7-9,TGTGCCAGCAGCTTTGGACTAGCGGGCCTCACAGATACGCAGTATTTT,CASSFGLAGLTDTQYF
-,-,TRBJ2-7,TRBV18,TGTGCCAGCTCACCAATCGGGGAGGTAGGGGCCGAGCAGTACTTC,CASSPIGEVGAEQYF
few,TRBD2,TRBJ2-5,TRBV4-2,TGTGCCAGCAGCCAGGGGGGGGTCGAGACCCAGTACTTC,CASSQGGVETQYF
few,-,TRBJ2-1,TRBV18,TGTGCCAGCTCACCATCTCGCGAAAATGAGCAGTTCTTC,CASSPSRENEQFF
-,-,TRBJ1-6,TRBV7-2,TGTGCCAGCAGCTTTACGAGGGTTGATTCACCCCTCCACTTT,CASSFTRVDSPLHF
few,-,TRBJ1-1,TRBV2,TGTGCCAGCAGTGAACAGGCGAACACTGAAGCTTTCTTT,CASSEQANTEAFF
-,-,TRBJ1-1,TRBV5-1,TGCGCCAGCAGCTTGGAAGGTCAGGGCGACGGGTGGTGCACTGAAGCTTTCTTT,CASSLEGQGDGWCTEAFF
-,TRBD2,TRBJ2-1,TRBV4-2,TGTGCCAGCAGCCAAGTGGCGGGGGGGAACAATGAGCAGTTCTTC,CASSQVAGGNNEQFF
-,-,TRBJ1-1,TRBV7-2,TGTGCCAGCAGCTTAGCGGGGGGGGCAAGTGAAGCTTTCTTT,CASSLAGGASEAFF
-,-,TRBJ1-6,TRBV19,TGTGCCAGTAGTATAGCCATCTACGGGAGCGGTTCACCCCTCCACTTT,CASSIAIYGSGSPLHF
-,TRBD2,TRBJ2-2,TRBV10-3,TGTGCCATCAGGGGAGCGGCTAGCGGAGACACCGGGGAGCTGTTTTTT,CAIRGAASGDTGELFF
-,TRBD1,TRBJ2-7,TRBV4-3,TGCGCCAGCAGCCCCCAAGGACAGGGAGGTACCTACGAGCAGTACTTC,CASSPQGQGGTYEQYF
-,-,TRBJ1-4,TRBV30,TGTGCCTGGGGGCCTAACAGGGTTCGTCTCCGTAATGAAAAACTGTTTTTT,CAWGPNRVRLRNEKLFF
-,-,TRBJ1-1,TRBV11-3,TGTGCCAGCAGCCGGGGAACTGAAGCTTTCTTT,CASSRGTEAFF
-,TRBD1,TRBJ1-2,TRBV6-4,TGTGCCAGCAGTGAGGGACAGGGAAATGGCTACACCTTC,CASSEGQGNGYTF
-,TRBD1,TRBJ2-7,TRBV5-4,TGTGCCAGCAGCTCGCCGGGACAGGGCTACGAGCAGTACTTC,CASSSPGQGYEQYF
few,-,TRBJ1-1,TRBV5-1,TGCGCCAGCAGCTTGAATGTGGCGGGTATGCACACTGAAGCTTTCTTT,CASSLNVAGMHTEAFF
-,TRBD1,TRBJ2-5,TRBV11-2,TGTGCCAGCAGCTGGTCGACAGGGGAGACCCAGTACTTC,CASSWSTGETQYF
-,-,TRBJ1-2,TRBV5-1,TGCGCCAGCAGCTTGGCCAGGCGTGGCTACACCTTC,CASSLARRGYTF
-,-,TRBJ1-1,TRBV7-9,TGTGCCAGCAGCCGTACTTTGGGAGGGAGGGCTTTCTTT,CASSRTLGGRAFF
-,-,TRBJ1-2,TRBV19,TGTGCCAGTAGGGAGCGGGGTGTGAACTATGGCTACACCTTC,CASRERGVNYGYTF
-,-,TRBJ2-1,TRBV6-1,TGTGCCAGCAGTGTACGATTGACAAGCTCCTACAATGAGCAGTTCTTC,CASSVRLTSSYNEQFF